This entry is about one T cell receptor beta chain. This entry is derived from a study of response to subunit inactivated influenza vaccine. The CDR3 is made up of 14 amino acids. V was shortened by 2 bases and J by 9 bases, with 15 bases between the two germline ends. Germline V gives CDR1 SGDLS, CDR2 YYNGEE. MiXCR, applied by TCRdb to the RT-PCR reads, yields one record per CDR3 protein. The sample lists approximately 700,000 distinct CDR3 sequences; around 14% were seen once. The V call is TRBV9, the J call TRBJ2-1; D is undetermined. Source: PBMCs from blood, taken less than 15 days before vaccination. The TCR was taken from a man aged 50 or older who received an inactivated influenza vaccine. The CDR3 DNA reads as TGTGCCAGCAGCGTGGCATCGTTAGGCGGTGAGCAGTTCTTC. Its protein product is CASSVASLGGEQFF.